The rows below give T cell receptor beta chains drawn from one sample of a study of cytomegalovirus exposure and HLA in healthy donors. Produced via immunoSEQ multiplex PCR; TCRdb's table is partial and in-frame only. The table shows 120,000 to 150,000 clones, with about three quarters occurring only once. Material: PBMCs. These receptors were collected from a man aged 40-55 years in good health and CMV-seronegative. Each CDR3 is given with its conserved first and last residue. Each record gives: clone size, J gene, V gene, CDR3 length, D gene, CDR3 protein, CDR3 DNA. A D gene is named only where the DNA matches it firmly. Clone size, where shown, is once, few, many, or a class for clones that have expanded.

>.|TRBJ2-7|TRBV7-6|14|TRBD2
CASSGLAGASEQYF
TGTGCCAGCAGCGGACTAGCGGGAGCCTCCGAGCAGTACTTC
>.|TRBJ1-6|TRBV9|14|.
CASSVADSASPLHF
TGTGCCAGCAGCGTCGCAGATTCCGCTTCACCCCTCCACTTT
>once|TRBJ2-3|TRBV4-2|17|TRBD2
CASSQDLGRGGTDTQYF
TGTGCCAGCAGCCAAGATCTTGGGCGGGGGGGCACAGATACGCAGTATTTT
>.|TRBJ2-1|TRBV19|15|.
CASSPGSSSYNEQFF
TGTGCCAGTAGTCCCGGGTCCAGCTCCTACAATGAGCAGTTCTTC
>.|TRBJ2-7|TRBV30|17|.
CAWSVGRTTGHIYEQYF
TGTGCCTGGAGTGTTGGGCGGACCACGGGACACATCTACGAGCAGTACTTC
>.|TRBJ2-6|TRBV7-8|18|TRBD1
CASSPPPGQVSGANVLTF
TGTGCCAGCAGCCCACCTCCGGGACAGGTCTCTGGGGCCAACGTCCTGACTTTC
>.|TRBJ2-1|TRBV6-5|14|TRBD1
CASSRTGINYEQFF
TGTGCCAGCAGTAGGACAGGAATCAACTATGAGCAGTTCTTC
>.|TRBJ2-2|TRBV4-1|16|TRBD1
CASSRGQGVDTGELFF
TGCGCCAGCAGCCGGGGGCAGGGGGTGGACACCGGGGAGCTGTTTTTT
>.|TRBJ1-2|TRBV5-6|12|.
CASLGEGYGYTF
TGTGCCAGCCTCGGGGAGGGTTATGGCTACACCTTC
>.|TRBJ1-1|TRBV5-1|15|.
CASSLSTFMNTEAFF
TGCGCCAGCAGCCTTTCGACTTTCATGAACACTGAAGCTTTCTTT
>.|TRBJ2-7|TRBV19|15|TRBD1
CASSRSRTGTYEQYF
TGTGCCAGTAGTAGGTCCAGGACAGGTACCTACGAGCAGTACTTC
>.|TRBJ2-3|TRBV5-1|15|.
CASSLTVTSTDTQYF
TGCGCCAGCAGCTTAACAGTTACTAGCACAGATACGCAGTATTTT
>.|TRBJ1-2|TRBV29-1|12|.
CSVVTPNYGYTF
TGCAGCGTCGTAACACCAAACTATGGCTACACCTTC
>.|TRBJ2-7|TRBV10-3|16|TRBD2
CAISDPRGGKAYEQYF
TGTGCCATCAGTGACCCCCGGGGGGGCAAAGCCTACGAGCAGTACTTC
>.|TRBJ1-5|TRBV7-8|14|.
CASSLADRNQPQHF
TGTGCCAGCAGCTTAGCTGACAGGAATCAGCCCCAGCATTTT
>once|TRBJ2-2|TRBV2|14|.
CASTQRPNTGELFF
TGTGCCAGCACCCAGCGGCCCAACACCGGGGAGCTGTTTTTT
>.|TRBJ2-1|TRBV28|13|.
CASSFPSYNEQFF
TGTGCCAGCAGTTTTCCTTCTTACAATGAGCAGTTCTTC
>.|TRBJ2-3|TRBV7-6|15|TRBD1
CASSKDRGRTDTQYF
TGTGCCAGCAGCAAGGACAGGGGGCGAACAGATACGCAGTATTTT
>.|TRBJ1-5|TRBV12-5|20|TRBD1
CASGLVPSTGTVYSNQPQHF
TGTGCTAGTGGTTTGGTACCTTCTACCGGGACAGTTTATAGCAATCAGCCCCAGCATTTT
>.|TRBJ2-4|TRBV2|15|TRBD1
CASSERPQGENSQYF
TGTGCCAGCAGTGAACGGCCTCAGGGGGAAAACAGTCAGTACTTC
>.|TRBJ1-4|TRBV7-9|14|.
CASSLGAANEKLFF
TGTGCCAGCAGCTTGGGGGCGGCTAATGAAAAACTGTTTTTT
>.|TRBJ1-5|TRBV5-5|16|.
CASSLATGYSNQPQHF
TGTGCCAGCAGCTTGGCTACCGGTTATAGCAATCAGCCCCAGCATTTT
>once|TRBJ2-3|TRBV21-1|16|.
CASSKEYRGNTDTQYF
TGTGCCAGCAGCAAAGAATACAGGGGAAACACAGATACGCAGTATTTT
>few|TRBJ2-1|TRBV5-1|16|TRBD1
CASSLAKTGRPHEQFF
TGCGCCAGCAGCTTAGCCAAGACAGGGCGCCCCCATGAGCAGTTCTTC
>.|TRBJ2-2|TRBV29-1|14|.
CSVGEGANTGELFF
TGCAGCGTTGGAGAAGGAGCGAACACCGGGGAGCTGTTTTTT
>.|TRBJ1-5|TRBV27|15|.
CASSFVSGGNQPQHF
TGTGCCAGCAGTTTCGTTTCGGGGGGTAATCAGCCCCAGCATTTT